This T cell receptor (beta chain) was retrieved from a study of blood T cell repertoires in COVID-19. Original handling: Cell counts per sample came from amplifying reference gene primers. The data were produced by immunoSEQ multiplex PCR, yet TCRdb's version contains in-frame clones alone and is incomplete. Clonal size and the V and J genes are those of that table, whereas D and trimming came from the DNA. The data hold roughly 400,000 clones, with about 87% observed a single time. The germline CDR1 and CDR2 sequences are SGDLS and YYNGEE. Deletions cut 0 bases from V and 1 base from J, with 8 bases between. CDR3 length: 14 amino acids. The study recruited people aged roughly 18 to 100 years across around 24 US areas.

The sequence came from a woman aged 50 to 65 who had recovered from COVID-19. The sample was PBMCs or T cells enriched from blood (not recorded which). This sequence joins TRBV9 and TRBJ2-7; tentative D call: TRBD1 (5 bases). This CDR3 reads CASSVARGSYEQYF. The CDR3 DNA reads TGTGCCAGCAGCGTAGCTAGGGGATCCTACGAGCAGTACTTC.